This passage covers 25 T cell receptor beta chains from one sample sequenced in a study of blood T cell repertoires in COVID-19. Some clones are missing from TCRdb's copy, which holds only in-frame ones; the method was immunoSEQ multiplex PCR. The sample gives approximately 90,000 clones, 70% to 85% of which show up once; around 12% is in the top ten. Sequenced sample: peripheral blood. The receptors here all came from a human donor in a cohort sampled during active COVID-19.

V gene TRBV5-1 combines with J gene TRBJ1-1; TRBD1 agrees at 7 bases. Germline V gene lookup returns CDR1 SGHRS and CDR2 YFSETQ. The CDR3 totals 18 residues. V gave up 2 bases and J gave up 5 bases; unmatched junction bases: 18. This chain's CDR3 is CASSFFGGTQGVGTEAFF. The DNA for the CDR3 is TGCGCCAGCAGCTTCTTCGGGGGTACGCAGGGGGTCGGAACTGAAGCTTTCTTT.

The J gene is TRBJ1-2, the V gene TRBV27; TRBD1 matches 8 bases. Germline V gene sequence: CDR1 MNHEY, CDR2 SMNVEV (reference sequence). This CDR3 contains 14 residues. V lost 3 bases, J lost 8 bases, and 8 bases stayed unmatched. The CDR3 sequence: CASSFGTGRRGYTF. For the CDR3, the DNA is TGTGCCAGCAGTTTCGGGACAGGTCGGCGCGGCTACACCTTC.

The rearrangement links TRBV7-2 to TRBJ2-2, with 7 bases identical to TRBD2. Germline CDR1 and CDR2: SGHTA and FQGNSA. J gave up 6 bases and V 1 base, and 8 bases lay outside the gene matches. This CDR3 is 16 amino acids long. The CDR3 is CASSLDAVGRAGELFF. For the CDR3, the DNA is TGTGCCAGCAGCTTAGATGCGGTAGGGAGGGCCGGGGAGCTGTTTTTT.

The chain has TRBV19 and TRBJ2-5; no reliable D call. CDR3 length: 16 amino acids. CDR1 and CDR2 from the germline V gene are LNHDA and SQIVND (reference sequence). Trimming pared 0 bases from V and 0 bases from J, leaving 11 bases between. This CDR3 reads CASSIDLPPYQETQYF. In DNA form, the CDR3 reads TGTGCCAGTAGTATAGATCTACCCCCGTACCAAGAGACCCAGTACTTC.

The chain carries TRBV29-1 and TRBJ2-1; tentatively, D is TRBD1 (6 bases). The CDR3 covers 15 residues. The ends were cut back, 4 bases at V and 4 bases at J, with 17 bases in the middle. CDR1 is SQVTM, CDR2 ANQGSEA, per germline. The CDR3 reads CSVVSDRSFYNEQFF. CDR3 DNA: TGCAGCGTTGTATCCGACAGGTCCTTTTACAATGAGCAGTTCTTC.

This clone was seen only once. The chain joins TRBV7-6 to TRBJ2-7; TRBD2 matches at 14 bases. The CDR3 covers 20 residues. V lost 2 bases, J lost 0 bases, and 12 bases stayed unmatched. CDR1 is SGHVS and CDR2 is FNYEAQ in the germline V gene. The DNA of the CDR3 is TGTGCCAGCAGCTTATCCGAGACGGGACTAGCGGGAGTGTTCTCCTACGAGCAGTACTTC. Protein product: CASSLSETGLAGVFSYEQYF.

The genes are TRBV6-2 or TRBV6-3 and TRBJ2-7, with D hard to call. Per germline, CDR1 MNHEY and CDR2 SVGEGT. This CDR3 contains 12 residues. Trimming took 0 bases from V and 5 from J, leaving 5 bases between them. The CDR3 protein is CASSYSYNEQYF. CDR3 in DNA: TGTGCCAGCAGTTACTCGTATAACGAGCAGTACTTC.

Here the CDR3 reads CASSRQGVRGTEAFF. The CDR3, as DNA: TGTGCCAGCAGCCGGCAGGGGGTTAGAGGCACTGAAGCTTTCTTT. V usage is TRBV14 and J usage is TRBJ1-1; 7 nucleotides line up with TRBD1. CDR1 SGHDN and CDR2 FVKESK come from the germline V gene. The CDR3 spans 15 residues. J lost 4 bases, V lost 4 bases, and 9 bases had no gene match.

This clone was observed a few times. CDR3 in amino acids: CASSRGQGRGSPLHF. The CDR3 nucleotides read TGCGCCAGCAGCCGGGGACAGGGGCGAGGTTCACCCCTCCACTTT. The chain carries TRBV5-1 and TRBJ1-6; 10 bases agree with TRBD1. The V gene end was trimmed by 4 bases and the J gene end by 9 bases; junction bases not matched to a gene: 7. CDR1 SGHRS and CDR2 YFSETQ come from the germline V gene. This CDR3 has 15 amino acids.

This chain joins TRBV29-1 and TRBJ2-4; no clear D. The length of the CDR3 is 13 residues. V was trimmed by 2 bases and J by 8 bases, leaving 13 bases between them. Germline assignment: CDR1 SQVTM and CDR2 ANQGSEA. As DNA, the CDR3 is TGCAGCGTTGAAAAGGTGGTTGGAGACATTCAGTACTTC. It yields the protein CSVEKVVGDIQYF.

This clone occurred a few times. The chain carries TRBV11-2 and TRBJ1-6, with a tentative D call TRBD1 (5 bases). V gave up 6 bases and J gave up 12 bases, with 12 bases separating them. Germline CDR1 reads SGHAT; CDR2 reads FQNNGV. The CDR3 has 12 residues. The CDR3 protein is CASRRQSLPLHF. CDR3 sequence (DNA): TGTGCCAGCAGACGACAGTCTTTACCCCTCCACTTT.

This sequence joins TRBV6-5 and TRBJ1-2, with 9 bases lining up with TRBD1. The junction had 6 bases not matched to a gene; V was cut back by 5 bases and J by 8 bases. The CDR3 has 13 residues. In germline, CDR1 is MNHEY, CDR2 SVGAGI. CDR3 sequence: CASSKQGAQGYTF. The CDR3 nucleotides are TGTGCCAGCAGTAAACAGGGGGCTCAGGGCTACACCTTC.

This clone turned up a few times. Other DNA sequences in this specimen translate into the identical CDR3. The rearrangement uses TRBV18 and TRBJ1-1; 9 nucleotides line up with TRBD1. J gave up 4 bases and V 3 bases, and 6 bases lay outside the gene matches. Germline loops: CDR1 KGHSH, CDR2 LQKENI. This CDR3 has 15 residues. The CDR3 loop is CASSPTGQGATEAFF. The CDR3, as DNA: TGTGCCAGCTCACCGACGGGACAGGGCGCCACTGAAGCTTTCTTT.

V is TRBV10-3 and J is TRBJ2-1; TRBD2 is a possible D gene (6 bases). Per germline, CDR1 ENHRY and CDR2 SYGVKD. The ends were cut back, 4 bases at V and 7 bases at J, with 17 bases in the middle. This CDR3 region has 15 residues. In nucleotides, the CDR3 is TGTGCCATCAGTGTAGGCGGGACCTCCGGTAATGAGCAGTTCTTC. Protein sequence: CAISVGGTSGNEQFF.

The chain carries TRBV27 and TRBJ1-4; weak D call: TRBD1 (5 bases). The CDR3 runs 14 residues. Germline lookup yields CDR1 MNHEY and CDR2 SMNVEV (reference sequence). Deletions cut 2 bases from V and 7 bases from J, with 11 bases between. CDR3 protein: CASSLGRRAEKLFF. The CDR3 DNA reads TGTGCCAGCAGTTTAGGCCGCAGGGCTGAAAAACTGTTTTTT. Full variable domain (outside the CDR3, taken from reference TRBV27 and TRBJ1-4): EAQVTQNPRYLITVTGKKLTVTCSQNMNHEYMSWYRQDPGLGLRQIYYSMNVEVTDKGDVPEGYKVSRKEKRNFPLILESPSPNQTSLYFCASSLGRRAEKLFFGSGTQLSVL.

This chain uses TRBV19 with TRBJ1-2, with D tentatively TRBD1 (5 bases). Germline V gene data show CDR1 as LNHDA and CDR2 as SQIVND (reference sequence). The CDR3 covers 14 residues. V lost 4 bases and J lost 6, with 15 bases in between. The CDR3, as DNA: TGTGCCAGTAGTACAGGGTTCCGGAGAGATGGCTACACCTTC. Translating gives CASSTGFRRDGYTF.

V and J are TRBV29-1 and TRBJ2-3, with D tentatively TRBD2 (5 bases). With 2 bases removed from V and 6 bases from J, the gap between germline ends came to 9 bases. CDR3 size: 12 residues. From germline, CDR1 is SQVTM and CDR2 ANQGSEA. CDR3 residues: CSVEPPGDTQYF. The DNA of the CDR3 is TGCAGCGTTGAACCCCCGGGGGATACGCAGTATTTT.

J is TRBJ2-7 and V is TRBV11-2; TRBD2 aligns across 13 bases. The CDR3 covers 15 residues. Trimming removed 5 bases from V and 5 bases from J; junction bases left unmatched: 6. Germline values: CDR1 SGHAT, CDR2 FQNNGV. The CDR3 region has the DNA TGTGCCAGCAGCCGCAACGGACTAGCGGGAGACGAGCAGTACTTC. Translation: CASSRNGLAGDEQYF. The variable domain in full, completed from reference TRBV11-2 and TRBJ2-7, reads EAGVAQSPRYKIIEKRQSVAFWCNPISGHATLYWYQQILGQGPKLLIQFQNNGVVDDSQLPKDRFSAERLKGVDSTLKIQPAKLEDSAVYLCASSRNGLAGDEQYFGPGTRLTVT.

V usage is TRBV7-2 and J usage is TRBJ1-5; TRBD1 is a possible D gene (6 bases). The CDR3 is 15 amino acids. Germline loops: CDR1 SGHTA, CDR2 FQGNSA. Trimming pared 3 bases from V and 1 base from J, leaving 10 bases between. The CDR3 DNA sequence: TGTGCCAGCAGCTTGAAGACAGGCAGCAATCAGCCCCAGCATTTT. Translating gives CASSLKTGSNQPQHF. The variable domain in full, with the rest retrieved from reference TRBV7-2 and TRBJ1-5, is GAGVSQSPSNKVTEKGKDVELRCDPISGHTALYWYRQSLGQGLEFLIYFQGNSAPDKSGLPSDRFSAERTGGSVSTLTIQRTQQEDSAVYLCASSLKTGSNQPQHFGDGTRLSIL.

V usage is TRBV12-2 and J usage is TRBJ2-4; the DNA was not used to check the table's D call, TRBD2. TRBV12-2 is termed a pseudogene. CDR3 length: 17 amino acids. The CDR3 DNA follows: TGTGCAAGTCGCCCCCCCTGGCGGGGGGAGGACAAAAACATTCAGTACTTC. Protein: CASRPPWRGEDKNIQYF.

The CDR3 loop is CASSGSEQYF. DNA of the CDR3: TGTGCCAGCAGCGGGAGCGAGCAGTACTTC. The chain links TRBV7-9 to TRBJ2-7; D is perhaps TRBD2 (5 bases). V lost 5 bases, J lost 6 bases, and 5 bases lay in between. Germline V gene lookup returns CDR1 SEHNR and CDR2 FQNEAQ (reference sequence). This CDR3 is built from 10 residues.

CDR3 residues: CSGAGGYRETQYF. The CDR3 DNA reads TGCAGCGGGGCAGGGGGCTACCGAGAGACCCAGTACTTC. The J gene is TRBJ2-5, the V gene TRBV29-1, with 8 nucleotides matching TRBD1. After removal of 7 bases from V and 4 bases from J, the junction contained 8 bases not matched to a gene. Germline V gene sequence: CDR1 SQVTM, CDR2 ANQGSEA. The CDR3 loop spans 13 amino acids.

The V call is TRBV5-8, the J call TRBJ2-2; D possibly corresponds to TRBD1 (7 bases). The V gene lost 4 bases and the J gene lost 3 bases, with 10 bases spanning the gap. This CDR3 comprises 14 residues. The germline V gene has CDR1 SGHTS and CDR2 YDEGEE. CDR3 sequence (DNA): TGTGCCAGCAGCGGGGGGACAGACACCGGGGAGCTGTTTTTT. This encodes CASSGGTDTGELFF.

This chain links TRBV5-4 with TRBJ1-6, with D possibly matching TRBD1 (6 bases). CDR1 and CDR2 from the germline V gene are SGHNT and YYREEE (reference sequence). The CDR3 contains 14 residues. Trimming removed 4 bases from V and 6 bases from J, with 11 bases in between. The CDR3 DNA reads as TGTGCCAGCAGCATACAGGGATTTAATTCACCCCTCCACTTT. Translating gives CASSIQGFNSPLHF.

The CDR3 DNA reads as TGTGCCAGCAGTTTATATGGGGGGTCCTATAATTCACCCCTCCACTTT. This translates into CASSLYGGSYNSPLHF. This chain joins TRBV27 and TRBJ1-6; possibly TRBD1 for D (5 bases). The CDR3 runs 16 residues. Trimming cost V 1 base and J 1 base, with 8 bases left between them. CDR1 and CDR2 (germline): MNHEY, SMNVEV (reference sequence).